This TCR beta chain derives from a study of blood T cell repertoires in COVID-19. Germline loops: CDR1 SEHNR, CDR2 FQNEAQ (reference sequence). Trimming removed 0 bases from V and 8 bases from J, with 13 bases in between. The CDR3 is made up of 14 amino acids. Original processing methods: How many nucleated cells were present was estimated from reference gene primer amplification. Repertoires were generated with immunoSEQ multiplex PCR, while TCRdb's copy carries only in-frame clones and drops some. That table is the source of V, J and clone size, and D and trimming were worked out from the DNA. The sample records about 250,000 clones, about 83% being singletons.

This sequence was found in a man aged 45 to 65 with acute or convalescent COVID-19. Sequenced sample: peripheral blood. The V gene is TRBV7-9, the J gene TRBJ1-2; D gene ambiguous. The CDR3 is CASSLAAGSEGYTF. CDR3 nucleotide sequence: TGTGCCAGCAGCTTAGCGGCGGGGTCGGAGGGCTACACCTTC. Filled out from reference TRBV7-9 and TRBJ1-2, the complete variable domain reads DTGVSQNPRHKITKRGQNVTFRCDPISEHNRLYWYRQTLGQGPEFLTYFQNEAQLEKSRLLSDRFSAERPKGSFSTLEIQRTEQGDSAMYLCASSLAAGSEGYTFGSGTRLTVV.